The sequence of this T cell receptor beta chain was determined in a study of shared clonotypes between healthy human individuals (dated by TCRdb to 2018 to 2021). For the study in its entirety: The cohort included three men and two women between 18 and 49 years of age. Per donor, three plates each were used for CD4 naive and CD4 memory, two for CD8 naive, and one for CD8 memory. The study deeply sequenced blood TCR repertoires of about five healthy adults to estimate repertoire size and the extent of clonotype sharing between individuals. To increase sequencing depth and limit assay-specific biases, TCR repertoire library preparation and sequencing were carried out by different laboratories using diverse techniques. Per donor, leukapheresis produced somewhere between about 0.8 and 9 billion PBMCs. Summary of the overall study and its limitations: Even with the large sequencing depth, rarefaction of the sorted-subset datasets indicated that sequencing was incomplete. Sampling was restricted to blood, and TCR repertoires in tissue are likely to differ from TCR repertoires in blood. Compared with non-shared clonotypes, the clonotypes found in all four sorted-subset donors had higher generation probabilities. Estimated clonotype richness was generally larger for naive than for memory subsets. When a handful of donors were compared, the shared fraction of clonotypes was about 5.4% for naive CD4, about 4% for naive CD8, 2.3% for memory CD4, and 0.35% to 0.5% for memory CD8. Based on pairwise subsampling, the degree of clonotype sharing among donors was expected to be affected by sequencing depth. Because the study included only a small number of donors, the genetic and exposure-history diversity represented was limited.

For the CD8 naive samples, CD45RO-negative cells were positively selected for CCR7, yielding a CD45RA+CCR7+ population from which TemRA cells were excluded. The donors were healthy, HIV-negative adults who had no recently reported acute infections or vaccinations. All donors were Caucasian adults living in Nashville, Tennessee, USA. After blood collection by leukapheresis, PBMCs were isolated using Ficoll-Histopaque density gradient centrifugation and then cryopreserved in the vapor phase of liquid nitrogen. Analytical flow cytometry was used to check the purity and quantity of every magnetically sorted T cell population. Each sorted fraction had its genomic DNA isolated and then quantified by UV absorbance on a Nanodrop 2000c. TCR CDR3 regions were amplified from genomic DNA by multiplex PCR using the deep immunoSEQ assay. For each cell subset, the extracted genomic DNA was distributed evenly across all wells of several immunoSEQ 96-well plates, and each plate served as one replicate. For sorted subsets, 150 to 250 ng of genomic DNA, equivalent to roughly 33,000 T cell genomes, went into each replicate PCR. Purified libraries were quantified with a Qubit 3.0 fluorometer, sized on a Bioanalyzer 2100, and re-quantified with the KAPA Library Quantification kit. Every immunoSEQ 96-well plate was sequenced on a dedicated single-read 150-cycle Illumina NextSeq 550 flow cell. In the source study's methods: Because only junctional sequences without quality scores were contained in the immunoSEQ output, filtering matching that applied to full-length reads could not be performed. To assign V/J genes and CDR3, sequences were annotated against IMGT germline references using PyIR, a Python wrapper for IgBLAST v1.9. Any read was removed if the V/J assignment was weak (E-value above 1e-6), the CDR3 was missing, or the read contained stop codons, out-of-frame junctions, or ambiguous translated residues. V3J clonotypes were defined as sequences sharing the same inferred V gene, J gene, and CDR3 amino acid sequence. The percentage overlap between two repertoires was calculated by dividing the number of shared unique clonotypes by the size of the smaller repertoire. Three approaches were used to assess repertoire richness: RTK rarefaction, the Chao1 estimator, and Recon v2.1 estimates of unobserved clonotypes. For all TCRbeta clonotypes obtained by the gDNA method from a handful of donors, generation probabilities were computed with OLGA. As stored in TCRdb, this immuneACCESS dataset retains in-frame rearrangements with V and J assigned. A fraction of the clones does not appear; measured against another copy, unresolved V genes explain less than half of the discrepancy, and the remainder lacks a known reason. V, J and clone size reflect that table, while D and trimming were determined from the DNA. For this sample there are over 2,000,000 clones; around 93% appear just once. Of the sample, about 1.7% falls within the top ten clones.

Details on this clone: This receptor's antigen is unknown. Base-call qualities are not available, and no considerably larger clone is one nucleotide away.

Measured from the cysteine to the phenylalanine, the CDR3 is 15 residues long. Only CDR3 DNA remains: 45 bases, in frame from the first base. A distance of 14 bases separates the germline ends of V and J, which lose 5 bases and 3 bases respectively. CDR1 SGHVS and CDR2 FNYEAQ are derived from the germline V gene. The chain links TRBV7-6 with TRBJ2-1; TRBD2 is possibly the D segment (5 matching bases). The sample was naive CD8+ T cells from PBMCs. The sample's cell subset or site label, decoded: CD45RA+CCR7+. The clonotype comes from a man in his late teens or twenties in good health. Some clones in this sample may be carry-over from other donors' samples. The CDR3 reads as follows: CASSHRGEGYNEQFF. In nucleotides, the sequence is TGTGCCAGCAGCCATCGGGGTGAAGGCTACAATGAGCAGTTCTTC.